The clone carrying this TCR beta chain turned up a few times. The method was immunoSEQ multiplex PCR; TCRdb's version includes in-frame clones alone and lacks a portion of them. Among 81,000 or so clones listed, about 89% were seen once. This specimen belongs to a study of T cell changes during pregnancy in multiple sclerosis. Sequencing used PBMCs, obtained in the first trimester of pregnancy. This TCR derives from a female donor in good health, serving as a control in a pregnancy study. Some clones in this sample may be carry-over from other donors' samples.

CDR3 nucleotides: TGTGCCAGCTCCTCTTGGGCAGGGGACACAGATACGCAGTATTTT. Its translation: CASSSWAGDTDTQYF. This sequence joins TRBV18 and TRBJ2-3; D may be TRBD1 (6 bases). The CDR3 totals 15 residues. V lost 6 bases and J 2 bases, leaving 15 bases between the germline ends. Germline CDR1 and CDR2: KGHSH and LQKENI. Full variable domain (rest looked up from reference TRBV18 and TRBJ2-3): NAGVMQNPRHLVRRRGQEARLRCSPMKGHSHVYWYRQLPEEGLKFMVYLQKENIIDESGMPKERFSAEFPKEGPSILRIQQVVRGDSAAYFCASSSWAGDTDTQYFGPGTRLTVL.